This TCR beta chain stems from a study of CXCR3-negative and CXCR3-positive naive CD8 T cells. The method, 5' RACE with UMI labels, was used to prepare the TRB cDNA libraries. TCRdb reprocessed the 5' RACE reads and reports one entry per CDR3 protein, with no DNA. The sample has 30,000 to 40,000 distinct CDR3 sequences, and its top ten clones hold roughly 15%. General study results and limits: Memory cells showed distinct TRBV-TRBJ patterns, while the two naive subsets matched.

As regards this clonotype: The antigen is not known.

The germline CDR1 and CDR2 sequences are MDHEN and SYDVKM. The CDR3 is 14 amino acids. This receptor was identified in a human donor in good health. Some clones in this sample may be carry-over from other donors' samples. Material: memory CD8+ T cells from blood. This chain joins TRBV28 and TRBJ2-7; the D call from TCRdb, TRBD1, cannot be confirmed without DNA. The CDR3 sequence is CASSLGTITYEQYF.